The sequence of this TCR beta chain was determined in a study of shared clonotypes between healthy human individuals (TCRdb year 2020). Concerning the study at large: Two women and a few men aged 18 to 49 years were included in the cohort. For each donor, CD4 naive and CD4 memory were each given three plates, CD8 naive was given two plates, and CD8 memory was given one plate. Libraries were prepared and TCR repertoires were sequenced by different laboratories using diverse techniques, in order to increase sequencing depth and limit assay-specific biases. The study deeply sequenced blood TCR repertoires of several healthy adults to estimate repertoire size and the extent of clonotype sharing between individuals. Per donor, leukapheresis produced somewhere between about 0.9 and 9.5 billion PBMCs.

About this clone: It has no known antigen specificity. One base away there is no much larger clone; base qualities are not given.

Using the deep immunoSEQ assay, multiplex PCR amplified TCR CDR3 regions from genomic DNA. Extracted genomic DNA from each cell subset was spread evenly across all wells of several immunoSEQ 96-well plates, with each plate serving as a replicate. For sorted subsets, 150 to 250 ng of genomic DNA, equivalent to some 30,000 T cell genomes, went into each replicate PCR. Purified libraries were quantified with a Qubit 3.0 fluorometer, sized on a Bioanalyzer 2100, and re-quantified with the KAPA Library Quantification kit. Each immunoSEQ 96-well plate was sequenced on its own single-read 150-cycle Illumina NextSeq 550 flow cell. The published analysis was carried out like this. The immunoSEQ output contained only junctional sequences without quality scores, so filtering could not match that applied to full-length reads. Sequences were annotated with PyIR, a Python wrapper for IgBLAST v1.9, and V/J genes and CDR3 were assigned using IMGT germline references. Any read was removed if the V/J assignment was weak (E-value above 1e-6), the CDR3 was missing, or the read contained stop codons, out-of-frame junctions, or ambiguous translated residues. V3J clonotypes were defined as sequences sharing an identical inferred V gene, J gene, and CDR3 amino acid sequence. The percentage overlap between two repertoires was calculated by dividing the number of shared unique clonotypes by the size of the smaller repertoire. Three approaches were used to assess repertoire richness: RTK rarefaction, the Chao1 estimator, and Recon v2.1 estimates of unobserved clonotypes. Generation probabilities were computed with OLGA for all TCRbeta clonotypes obtained by the gDNA method from several donors. TCRdb limited this immuneACCESS table to in-frame rearrangements with V and J called. A share of clones is missing; checked studies link under half to unresolved V genes, and the rest is unexplained. The V and J calls and the clone size are those of that table, but D and trimming were determined from the DNA. The sample includes millions of clones, with approximately 94% observed a single time. 0.14% of the sample is held by the ten biggest clonotypes.

From its cysteine to its phenylalanine, the CDR3 spans 16 amino acids. The sequence is cut down to CDR3 DNA, 48 bases in frame from base 1. Trimming removed 3 bases from V and 5 bases from J; the gene matches leave 7 bases unexplained. Looking up the germline V gene (reference sequence) yields CDR1 LNHDA and CDR2 SQIVND. On the study overall, not on this receptor specifically: Based on pairwise subsampling, the degree of clonotype sharing among donors was expected to be affected by sequencing depth. Compared with non-shared clonotypes, clonotypes shared by all four sorted-subset donors had higher generation probabilities. Sampling was restricted to blood, and TCR repertoires in tissue are likely to differ from TCR repertoires in blood. Estimated clonotype richness was generally larger for naive than for memory subsets. Incomplete sequencing was indicated by rarefaction of sorted-subset datasets, despite the large sequencing depth. When four donors were compared, the shared fraction of clonotypes was about 5% for naive CD4, less than 4% for naive CD8, roughly 2.3% for memory CD4, and approximately 0.4% for memory CD8. Because the study included a small number of donors, the genetic and exposure-history diversity represented was limited.

Donors were healthy HIV-negative adults with no recently reported acute infections or vaccinations. Every donor was a Caucasian adult residing in Nashville, Tennessee, USA. CD4+ T cells were enriched through magnetic negative selection, after which naive cells were positively selected on CD45RA and the remaining negative fraction served as the memory subset. After blood collection by leukapheresis, PBMCs were isolated using Ficoll-Histopaque density gradient centrifugation and then cryopreserved in the vapor phase of liquid nitrogen. Analytical flow cytometry was used to check the purity and quantity of every magnetically sorted T cell population. Genomic DNA was isolated from every sorted fraction and measured by UV absorbance on a Nanodrop 2000c.

This receptor was obtained from a man aged 18 to 29 in good health. Sequencing was carried out using naive CD4+ T cells sorted from blood. Reading the label with the study, this specimen's cell subset or site is: CD45RA+ positively selected. The V gene is TRBV19 and the J gene is TRBJ2-7; 13 central nucleotides agree with TRBD2. The sequenced DNA: TGTGCCAGTAGTATCGGACTAGCGGGAGAAGCCCACGAGCAGTACTTC. Protein translation: CASSIGLAGEAHEQYF.